One sample yielded the 17 T cell receptor beta chains listed below, sequenced in a study of cytomegalovirus exposure and HLA in healthy donors. Only in-frame clones appear in the TCRdb table, and some are missing; sequencing was by immunoSEQ multiplex PCR. Of 150,000 to 200,000 clones listed, approximately 80% are singletons. The sample comprised PBMCs. The receptors were gathered from a man aged 25 to 40 in good health and CMV-seropositive.

A few counts support this clone. This sequence joins TRBV5-4 and TRBJ1-6; 9 nucleotides line up with TRBD1. The V gene end was trimmed by 4 bases and the J gene end by 5 bases; junction bases not matched to a gene: 1. This CDR3 is built from 14 residues. Germline values: CDR1 SGHNT, CDR2 YYREEE (reference sequence). CDR3 nucleotide sequence: TGTGCCAGCAGCCGGACAGGGGATAATTCACCCCTCCACTTT. Amino acids: CASSRTGDNSPLHF.

This clone came up once. The V gene is TRBV11-3, the J gene TRBJ2-5; D may be TRBD2 (6 bases). The length of the CDR3 is 12 residues. Per germline, CDR1 SGHNT and CDR2 YENEEA. V was pared by 1 base and J by 7 bases, with 7 bases between. The CDR3 DNA is TGTGCCAGCAGCTTAGCCGGGGGGACCCAGTACTTC. Translated, it gives CASSLAGGTQYF.

The V and J genes are TRBV27 and TRBJ2-2; possibly TRBD2 for D (5 bases). V lost 5 bases, J lost 0 bases, and 7 bases lay in between. This CDR3 has 14 residues. Per the germline V gene, CDR1 is MNHEY and CDR2 is SMNVEV (reference sequence). CDR3 residues: CASSPGTNTGELFF. CDR3 DNA: TGTGCCAGCAGTCCCGGGACGAACACCGGGGAGCTGTTTTTT.

This chain joins TRBV7-2 and TRBJ2-7; the match to TRBD2 covers 8 bases. This CDR3 comprises 16 residues. J lost 1 base, V lost 1 base, and 6 bases had no gene match. From germline, CDR1 is SGHTA and CDR2 FQGNSA. CDR3 nucleotides: TGTGCCAGCAGCTTAGTCGCGGGGGGCTTTTCCTACGAGCAGTACTTC. Its protein product is CASSLVAGGFSYEQYF.

This chain joins TRBV10-1 and TRBJ2-5; 13 positions agree with TRBD2. Germline V gene data show CDR1 as WNHNN and CDR2 as SYGVQD (reference sequence). The junction had 8 bases not matched to a gene; V was cut back by 6 bases and J by 7 bases. CDR3 length: 15 residues. The CDR3 nucleotides read TGCGCCAGCAGCGGGACTAGCGGGGCCGGAGGGACCCAGTACTTC. Translated, it gives CASSGTSGAGGTQYF.

This sequence joins TRBV6-5 and TRBJ2-3, with 8 bases lining up with TRBD2. The CDR3 has 15 amino acids. Trimming removed 6 bases from V and 2 bases from J; junction bases left unmatched: 7. The germline V gene has CDR1 MNHEY and CDR2 SVGAGI. CDR3 DNA: TGTGCCAGCAGGAAGCGGGGGACTGACACAGATACGCAGTATTTT. This gives the protein CASRKRGTDTDTQYF.

The chain couples TRBV27 to TRBJ2-5, with 9 bases fitting TRBD2. The CDR3 loop spans 14 amino acids. The germline gives CDR1 MNHEY, CDR2 SMNVEV (reference sequence). Trimming at V came to 5 bases and at J to 5 bases, leaving 6 bases not matched to a gene. CDR3 coding DNA: TGTGCCAGCAGTCCTTTAGCGGGGGCGGAGACCCAGTACTTC. Its translation is CASSPLAGAETQYF.

The rearrangement links TRBV2 to TRBJ2-5; 12 bases are shared with TRBD2. CDR3 size: 16 residues. With 5 bases clipped from V and 4 bases from J, the junction kept 8 bases outside the gene matches. CDR1 and CDR2 from the germline V gene are SNHLY and FYNNEI. The chain's CDR3 is CASSSTSGGPPETQYF. The CDR3 DNA is TGTGCCAGCAGTAGTACTAGCGGGGGGCCACCAGAGACCCAGTACTTC.

J is TRBJ1-5 and V is TRBV7-2; D uncertain. The CDR3 has 14 residues. Germline V gene data show CDR1 as SGHTA and CDR2 as FQGNSA. V dropped 5 bases and J dropped 6 bases, with 14 bases sitting between them. The CDR3 reads CASSLLAGFQPQHF. DNA of the CDR3: TGTGCCAGCAGCCTTCTGGCGGGATTTCAGCCCCAGCATTTT.

This clone was found a few times. The rearrangement joins TRBV7-9 to TRBJ2-7; the match to TRBD1 covers 7 bases. The V and J ends lost 3 bases and 2 bases, in that order; junction bases with no gene match: 7. Germline assignment: CDR1 SEHNR and CDR2 FQNEAQ (reference sequence). This CDR3 region has 15 residues. The DNA of the CDR3 is TGTGCCAGCAGCTTCGGAGGCCAGGGGGCCTACGAGCAGTACTTC. Translation: CASSFGGQGAYEQYF.

CDR3 nucleotide sequence: TGTGCCAGCAGCTTAGTACCGGGACAGGGGGCCTACGAGCAGTACTTC. It translates to CASSLVPGQGAYEQYF. The chain has TRBV11-2 and TRBJ2-7, with 11 positions matching TRBD1. Losses at the gene ends were 1 base for V and 2 bases for J; bases not matched to a gene: 4. Per germline, CDR1 SGHAT and CDR2 FQNNGV. The CDR3 has 16 amino acids.

This clone was seen just once. J is TRBJ2-7 and V is TRBV6-6, with 9 nucleotides matching TRBD2. The V gene end was trimmed by 8 bases and the J gene end by 1 base; junction bases not matched to a gene: 12. CDR3 length: 16 residues. Looked up from germline, CDR1 is MNHNY and CDR2 is SVGAGI (reference sequence). This chain's CDR3 is CASLGPRLADSYEQYF. The CDR3 DNA reads as TGTGCCAGCTTAGGCCCCAGACTAGCGGATTCCTACGAGCAGTACTTC.

V gene TRBV7-6 combines with J gene TRBJ1-6; no clear D. This CDR3 is 17 amino acids long. V was cut by 1 base and J by 7 bases, with 17 bases left in between. Germline V CDR1 and CDR2: SGHVS, FNYEAQ. CDR3 amino acids: CASSLGRVKGRNSPLHF. Here the CDR3 DNA reads TGTGCCAGCAGCTTAGGGCGGGTGAAAGGGCGGAATTCACCCCTCCACTTT.

This chain uses TRBV18 with TRBJ1-2, with a tentative D call TRBD1 (6 bases). Germline V gene lookup returns CDR1 KGHSH and CDR2 LQKENI. V was cut by 3 bases and J by 8 bases, with 13 bases left in between. CDR3 length: 13 residues. This CDR3 is CASSPAGGDGYTF. The CDR3 nucleotides read TGTGCCAGCTCACCGGCGGGGGGCGACGGCTACACCTTC.

The gene calls are TRBV6-1 and TRBJ2-7; a possible D gene is TRBD1 (5 bases). V was trimmed by 6 bases and J by 1 base, leaving 10 bases between them. The CDR3 runs 13 residues. Germline values: CDR1 MNHNS, CDR2 SASEGT. CDR3 in amino acids: CASRQTASYEQYF. The CDR3 DNA sequence: TGTGCCAGCAGGCAGACAGCTTCCTACGAGCAGTACTTC.

J is TRBJ1-1 and V is TRBV9; no clear D gene. Trimming took 0 bases from V and 0 from J, leaving 6 bases between them. The length of the CDR3 is 14 residues. Germline values: CDR1 SGDLS, CDR2 YYNGEE. CDR3 residues: CASSVGLMNTEAFF. CDR3 DNA: TGTGCCAGCAGCGTAGGACTGATGAACACTGAAGCTTTCTTT.

This chain joins TRBV9 and TRBJ1-6, with 8 positions matching TRBD1. The CDR3 is 15 residues long. The germline V gene has CDR1 SGDLS and CDR2 YYNGEE. J lost 9 bases, V lost 0 bases, and 5 bases had no gene match. The CDR3 loop reads CASSVAPGGGSPLHF. The CDR3 bases are TGTGCCAGCAGCGTAGCTCCAGGGGGCGGTTCACCCCTCCACTTT. The whole variable domain, filled in from reference TRBV9 and TRBJ1-6, reads DSGVTQTPKHLITATGQRVTLRCSPRSGDLSVYWYQQSLDQGLQFLIQYYNGEERAKGNILERFSAQQFPDLHSELNLSSLELGDSALYFCASSVAPGGGSPLHFGNGTRLTVT.